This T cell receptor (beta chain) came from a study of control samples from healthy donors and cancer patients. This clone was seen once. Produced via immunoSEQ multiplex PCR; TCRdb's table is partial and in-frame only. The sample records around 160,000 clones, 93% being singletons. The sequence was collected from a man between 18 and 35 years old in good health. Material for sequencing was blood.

DNA of the CDR3: TGTGCCAGCAGCCACCGGGAGGGGGGCGTTGGTGGGGCCAACGTCCTGACTTTC. As protein: CASSHREGGVGGANVLTF. V gene TRBV4-2 combines with J gene TRBJ2-6; 8 bases are a match to TRBD2. The CDR3 spans 18 residues. From germline, CDR1 is LGHNA and CDR2 YNFKEQ. Trimming took 3 bases from V and 3 from J; bases not matched to a gene: 10.